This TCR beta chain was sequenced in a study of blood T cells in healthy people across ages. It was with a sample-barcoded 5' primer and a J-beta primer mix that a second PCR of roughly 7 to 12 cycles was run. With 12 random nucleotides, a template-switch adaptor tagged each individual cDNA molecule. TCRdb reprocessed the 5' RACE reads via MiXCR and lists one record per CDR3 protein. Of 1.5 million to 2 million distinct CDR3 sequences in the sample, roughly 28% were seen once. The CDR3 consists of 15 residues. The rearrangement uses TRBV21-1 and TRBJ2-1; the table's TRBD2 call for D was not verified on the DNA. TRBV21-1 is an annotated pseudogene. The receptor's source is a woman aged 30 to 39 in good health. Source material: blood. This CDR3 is CASSKASGTYNEQFF. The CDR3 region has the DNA TGTGCCAGCAGCAAAGCTAGCGGAACCTACAATGAGCAGTTCTTC.